This record looks at one T cell receptor (beta chain) sequence and its context. Profiling relied on immunoSEQ multiplex PCR, and the TCRdb table lists in-frame clones only, not all of them. The data hold fewer than 30,000 clones, with roughly 91% observed a single time. These data originate in a study of blood T cell repertoires in COVID-19. Looking at the study overall: Nucleic acid was either cDNA or gDNA, and it came from T cells, B-cell-depleted T cells, or PBMCs.

CDR1 SGHAT and CDR2 FQNNGV come from the germline V gene. The J segment lost 2 bases and the V segment lost 5 bases, leaving 3 bases of the junction unmatched. This CDR3 is 15 amino acids long. This sequence was found in a human donor with active COVID-19. The donor label of this sample is uncertain. This chain uses TRBV11-2 with TRBJ2-1; 10 bases match TRBD1. The specimen sequenced was peripheral blood. For the CDR3, the DNA is TGTGCCAGCAGCGCCGGGACAGGGGCCTACAATGAGCAGTTCTTC. Protein product: CASSAGTGAYNEQFF.